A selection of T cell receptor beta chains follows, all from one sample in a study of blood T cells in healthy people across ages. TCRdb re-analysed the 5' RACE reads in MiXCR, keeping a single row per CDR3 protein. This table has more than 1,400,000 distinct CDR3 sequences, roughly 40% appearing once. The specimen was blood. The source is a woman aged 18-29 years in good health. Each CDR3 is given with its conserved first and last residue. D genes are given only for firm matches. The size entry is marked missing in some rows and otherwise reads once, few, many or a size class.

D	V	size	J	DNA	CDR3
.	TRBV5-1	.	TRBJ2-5	TGCGCCAGCAGCCTTAGAAGGTACCAAGAGACCCAGTACTTC	CASSLRRYQETQYF
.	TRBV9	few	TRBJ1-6	TGTGCCAGCAGCGTCGAGGGGACATTTGGGAATTCACCCCTCCACTTT	CASSVEGTFGNSPLHF
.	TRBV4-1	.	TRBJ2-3	.	CASSQDATPSGTDTQYF
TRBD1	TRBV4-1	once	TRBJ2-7	TGCGCCAGCAGCCAAGATGGGACAGGGGGCTCCTCCTACGAGCAGTACTTC	CASSQDGTGGSSYEQYF
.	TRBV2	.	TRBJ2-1	TGTGCCAGCATAAGGGGGGGGCCCTACAATGAGCAGTTCTTC	CASIRGGPYNEQFF
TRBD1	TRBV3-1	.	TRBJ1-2	TGTGCCAGCAGTAATACCGGACAGGGGCTGGGTGGCTACACCTTC	CASSNTGQGLGGYTF
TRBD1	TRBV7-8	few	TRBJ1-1	TGTGCCAGCAGCTTAGCGACAGGGGAAGACTCTTTCTTT	CASSLATGEDSFF
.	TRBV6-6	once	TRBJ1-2	TGTGCCAGCAGTTACTCGGGAGTGGGCCATGGCTACACCTTC	CASSYSGVGHGYTF
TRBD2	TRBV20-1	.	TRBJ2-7	TGCAGTGCTCTTAGGACTAGCGGGATTCCCTACGAGCAGTACTTC	CSALRTSGIPYEQYF
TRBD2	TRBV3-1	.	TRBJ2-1	TGTGCCAGCAGCCATGGGCCAGCGGGAGTAAACAATGAGCAGTTCTTC	CASSHGPAGVNNEQFF
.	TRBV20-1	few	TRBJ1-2	TGCAGTCCCGAACTAAACTATGGCTACACCTTC	CSPELNYGYTF
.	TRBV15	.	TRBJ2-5	TGTGCCACCAGCAGAGTTGGACGATGGGAGACCCAGTACTTC	CATSRVGRWETQYF
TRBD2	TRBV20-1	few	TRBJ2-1	TGCAGTGCTAGGGTCACTAGCGGGGGCCATAGCTCCTACAATGAGCAGTTCTTC	CSARVTSGGHSSYNEQFF
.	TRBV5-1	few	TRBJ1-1	TGCGCCAGCAGCGACGCAGGAAGGGACACTGAAGCTTTCTTT	CASSDAGRDTEAFF
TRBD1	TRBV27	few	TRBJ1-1	TGTGCCAGCAGTCCTCCGACAGGGATGAACACTGAAGCTTTCTTT	CASSPPTGMNTEAFF
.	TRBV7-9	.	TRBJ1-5	TGTGCCAGCAGCCCGGGGGGTCGCAATCAGCCCCAGCATTTT	CASSPGGRNQPQHF
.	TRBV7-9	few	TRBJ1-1	TGTGCCAGCAGCTTAGTGGACATCACTGAAGCTTTCTTT	CASSLVDITEAFF
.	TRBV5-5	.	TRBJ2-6	TGTGCCAGCAGCTTGAGGGGTTTGGGCTCTGGGGCCAACGTCCTGACTTTC	CASSLRGLGSGANVLTF
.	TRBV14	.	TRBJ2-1	TGTGCCAGCAGCCAATTCGCGGATGAGCAGTTCTTC	CASSQFADEQFF
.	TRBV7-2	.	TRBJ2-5	TGTGCCAGCAGCCCCCGGTCTAGGGGGAGGGAGACCCAGTACTTC	CASSPRSRGRETQYF
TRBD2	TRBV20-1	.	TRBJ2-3	TGCAGTGCTAGCCGCGGGGGGCCGGGCACAGATACGCAGTATTTT	CSASRGGPGTDTQYF
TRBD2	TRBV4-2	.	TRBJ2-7	TGTGCCAGCAGCCAAGGGCAGCGGGGGAATGAGCAGTACTTC	CASSQGQRGNEQYF
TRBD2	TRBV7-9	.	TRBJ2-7	TGTGCCAGCAGCCCGCCTTCAAGCGGGGGGGCTGGGTTCTACGAGCAGTACTTC	CASSPPSSGGAGFYEQYF
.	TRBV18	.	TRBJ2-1	TGTGCCAGCTCAGCCAGGGACAATGAGCAGTTCTTC	CASSARDNEQFF
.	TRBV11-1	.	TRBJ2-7	TGTGCCAGCAGCTTATACGGCGGGTCTAGCTCCTACGAGCAGTACTTC	CASSLYGGSSSYEQYF
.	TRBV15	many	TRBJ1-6	TGTGCCACCAGCAGAGCTGGCACAGATCATTCACCCCTCCACTTT	CATSRAGTDHSPLHF
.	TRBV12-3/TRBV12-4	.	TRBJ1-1	TGTGCCAGCAGTCCGACCGTCGCCACTGAAGCTTTCTTT	CASSPTVATEAFF
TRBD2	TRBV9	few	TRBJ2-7	TGTGCCAGCAGCATCCACGGGACTAGCGGCTACGAGCAGTACTTC	CASSIHGTSGYEQYF
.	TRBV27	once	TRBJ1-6	TGTGCCAGGAGGAAGGGGAGAAATTCACCCCTCCACTTT	CARRKGRNSPLHF
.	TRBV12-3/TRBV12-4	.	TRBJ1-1	TGTGCCAGCAGCCCCAGGGAAAGGCGAACTGAAGCTTTCTTT	CASSPRERRTEAFF
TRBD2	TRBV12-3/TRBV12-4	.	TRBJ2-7	TGTGCCAGCAGGGGGGGAGGGCTATACTACGAGCAGTACTTC	CASRGGGLYYEQYF
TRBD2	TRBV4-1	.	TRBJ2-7	TGCGCCAGCAGCCGTCTTGGACTAGCGGGGGGGCAGACAACGTTTTACGAGCAGTACTTC	CASSRLGLAGGQTTFYEQYF
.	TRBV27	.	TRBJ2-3	TGTGCCAGCAGGAACCCGACTTTCACAGATACGCAGTATTTT	CASRNPTFTDTQYF